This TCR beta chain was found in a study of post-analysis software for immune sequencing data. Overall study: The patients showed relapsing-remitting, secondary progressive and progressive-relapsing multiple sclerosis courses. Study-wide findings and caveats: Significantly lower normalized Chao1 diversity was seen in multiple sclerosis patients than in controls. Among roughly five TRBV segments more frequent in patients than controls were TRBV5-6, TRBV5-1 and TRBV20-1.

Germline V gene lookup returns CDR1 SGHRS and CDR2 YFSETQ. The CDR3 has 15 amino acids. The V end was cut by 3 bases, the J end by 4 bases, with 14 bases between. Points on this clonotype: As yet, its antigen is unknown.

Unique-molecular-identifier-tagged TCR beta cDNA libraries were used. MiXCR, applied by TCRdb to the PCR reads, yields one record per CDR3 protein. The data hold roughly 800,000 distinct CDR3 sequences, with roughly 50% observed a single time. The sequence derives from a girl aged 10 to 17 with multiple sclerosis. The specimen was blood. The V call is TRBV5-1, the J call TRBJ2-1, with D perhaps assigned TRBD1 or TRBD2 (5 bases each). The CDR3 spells CASSSPGPNYNEQFF. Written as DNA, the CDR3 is TGCGCCAGCAGCTCACCGGGACCAAATTACAATGAGCAGTTCTTC.